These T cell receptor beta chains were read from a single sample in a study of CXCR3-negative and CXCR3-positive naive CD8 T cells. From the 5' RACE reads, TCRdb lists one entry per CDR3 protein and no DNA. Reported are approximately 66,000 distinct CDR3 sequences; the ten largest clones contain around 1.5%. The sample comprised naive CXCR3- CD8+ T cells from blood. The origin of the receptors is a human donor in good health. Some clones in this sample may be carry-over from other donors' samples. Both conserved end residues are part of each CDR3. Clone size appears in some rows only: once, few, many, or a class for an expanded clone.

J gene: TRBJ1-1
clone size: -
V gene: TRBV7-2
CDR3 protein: CASSFGPEAFF

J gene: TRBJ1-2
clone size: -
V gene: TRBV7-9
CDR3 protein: CASSFEGGYTF

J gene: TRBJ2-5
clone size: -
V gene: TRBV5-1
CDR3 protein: CASSLVSEETQYF

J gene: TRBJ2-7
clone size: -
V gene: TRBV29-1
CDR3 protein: CSVDKWTGRDYEQYF

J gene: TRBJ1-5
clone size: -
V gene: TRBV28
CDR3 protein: CASSLAMGGQPQHF

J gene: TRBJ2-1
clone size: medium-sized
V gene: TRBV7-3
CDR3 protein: CASSLLAGDNEQFF

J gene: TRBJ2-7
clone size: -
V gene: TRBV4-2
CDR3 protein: CASSRRHGYEQYF

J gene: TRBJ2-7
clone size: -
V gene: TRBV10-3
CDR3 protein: CAIREREGSYEQYF

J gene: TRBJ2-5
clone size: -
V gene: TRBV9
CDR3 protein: CASSVGGLAGGVQETQYF

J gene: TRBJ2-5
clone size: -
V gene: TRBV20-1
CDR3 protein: CSARDGNPQETQYF

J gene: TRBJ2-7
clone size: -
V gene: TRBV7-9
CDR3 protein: CASSPPWSDEQYF

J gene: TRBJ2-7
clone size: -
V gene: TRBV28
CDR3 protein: CASSPDTGTPGEQYF

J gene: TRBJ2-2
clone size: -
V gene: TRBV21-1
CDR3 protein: CASRERNTGELFF

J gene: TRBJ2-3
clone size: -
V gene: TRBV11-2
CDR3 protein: CASSLVGGSTDTQYF

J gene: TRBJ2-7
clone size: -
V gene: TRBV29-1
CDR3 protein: CSVTGQGLHYEQYF

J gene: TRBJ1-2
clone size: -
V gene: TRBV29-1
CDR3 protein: CSGAGLGDYGYTF

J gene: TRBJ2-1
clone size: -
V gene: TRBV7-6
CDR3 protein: CASSLVDRSSYNEQFF